This entry lists 16 T cell receptor beta chains sequenced from one sample in a study of Ad26.COV2.S vaccination and SARS-CoV-2 variants (dated by TCRdb to the early 2020s). Library preparation used the immunoSEQ multiplex PCR assay. TCRdb took over this immuneACCESS table, retaining in-frame rearrangements with V and J assigned. Such tables are incomplete; in checked studies, under half of the missing clones stem from an unresolved V gene, and the remainder is unexplained. The sample table contains some 370,000 clones; only one count was recorded for roughly four fifths of them. Of the sample, 7% to 9.5% falls within the top ten clones. The sample's treatment or condition label, decoded: over 15 received Ad26.COV2.S at low or high dose, single or two shots; 5 received placebo; per-sample allocation not given. Repertoires of vaccine and placebo recipients were sequenced from samples taken on day 63 after the first injection.

Material: peripheral blood, obtained in a trial of Ad26.COV2.S vaccine versus placebo. The receptors come from a person aged 18-65 years who received the Ad26.COV2.S COVID-19 vaccine or a placebo.

This sequence joins TRBV9 and TRBJ2-7, with a weak D call TRBD1 (6 bases). Trimming took off 0 bases at V and 7 bases at J, with 14 bases between the two ends. The length of the CDR3 is 14 residues. Per germline, CDR1 SGDLS and CDR2 YYNGEE. CDR3 protein: CASSVVPGAGEQYF. In DNA, the CDR3 is TGTGCCAGCAGCGTAGTCCCAGGGGCGGGTGAGCAGTACTTC.

The rearrangement uses TRBV4-1 and TRBJ2-1; 7 bases line up with TRBD2. J was trimmed by 7 bases and V by 1 base; bases with no gene match: 7. Germline loops: CDR1 MGHRA, CDR2 YSYEKL. CDR3 length: 15 amino acids. This CDR3 reads CASSQGLAEPNEQFF. CDR3 coding DNA: TGCGCCAGCAGCCAAGGACTAGCCGAGCCTAATGAGCAGTTCTTC.

The V and J genes are TRBV5-4 and TRBJ1-2; D is possibly TRBD1 (5 bases). The CDR3 runs 14 residues. V was cut by 1 base and J by 4 bases, with 11 bases left in between. In germline, CDR1 is SGHNT, CDR2 YYREEE (reference sequence). CDR3 sequence: CASSLKGAGYGYTF. CDR3 DNA: TGTGCCAGCAGCTTGAAAGGGGCAGGCTATGGCTACACCTTC.

V usage is TRBV7-7 and J usage is TRBJ2-2, with 8 bases fitting TRBD1. The trim removed 6 bases at V and 7 bases at J, leaving 7 bases unmatched. Germline loops: CDR1 SSHAT, CDR2 FNYEAQ (reference sequence). The CDR3 loop spans 14 amino acids. The CDR3 protein is CASRTGVGNGELFF. As DNA, the CDR3 is TGTGCCAGCAGGACAGGGGTTGGGAACGGGGAGCTGTTTTTT. Together with reference TRBV7-7 and TRBJ2-2, the CDR3 gives the full variable domain: GAGVSQSPRYKVTKRGQDVTLRCDPISSHATLYWYQQALGQGPEFLTYFNYEAQPDKSGLPSDRFSAERPEGSISTLTIQRTEQRDSAMYRCASRTGVGNGELFFGEGSRLTVL.

A note on this clone: The sample carries other DNA sequences with the same CDR3. The V call is TRBV4-1, the J call TRBJ1-2, with TRBD1 as a possible D gene (6 bases). The CDR3 runs 14 residues. The V gene's germline CDR1 is MGHRA and CDR2 YSYEKL. The ends were cut back, 2 bases at V and 3 bases at J, with 10 bases in the middle. CDR3 nucleotides: TGCGCCAGCAGCCAACCGACAGGAGACTATGGCTACACCTTC. This codes for CASSQPTGDYGYTF.

The rearrangement uses TRBV5-4 and TRBJ1-1; D remains unclear. Trimming left V 4 bases short and J 1 base short, with 14 bases between. CDR1 is SGHNT, CDR2 YYREEE, per germline (reference sequence). This CDR3 spans 15 amino acids. The CDR3 reads CASSLVGRWNTEAFF. The CDR3 region has the DNA TGTGCCAGCAGCCTGGTGGGTCGTTGGAACACTGAAGCTTTCTTT.

In this sample, this clone turned up once. V gene TRBV7-3 combines with J gene TRBJ2-5, with 7 bases fitting TRBD2. The CDR3 runs to 14 residues. CDR1 and CDR2 (germline): SGHTA, FQGTGA. V was clipped by 4 bases and J by 4 bases; unmatched bases: 6. This CDR3 is CASSSGGAGETQYF. The CDR3 DNA is TGTGCCAGCAGCTCGGGGGGAGCCGGAGAGACCCAGTACTTC. Variable domain in full (rest from reference TRBV7-3 and TRBJ2-5): GAGVSQTPSNKVTEKGKYVELRCDPISGHTALYWYRQSLGQGPEFLIYFQGTGAADDSGLPNDRFFAVRPEGSVSTLKIQRTERGDSAVYLCASSSGGAGETQYFGPGTRLLVL.

The CDR3 region is CATSREAGGAYNEQFF. The DNA of the CDR3 is TGTGCCACCAGCAGAGAAGCGGGAGGAGCCTACAATGAGCAGTTCTTC. The rearrangement joins TRBV15 to TRBJ2-1; 9 positions match TRBD2. The length of the CDR3 is 16 residues. J gave up 2 bases and V 0 bases, and 2 bases lay outside the gene matches. Germline V lookup: CDR1 LNHNV, CDR2 YYDKDF (reference sequence). Using reference TRBV15 and TRBJ2-1 for the parts outside the CDR3, the full variable domain is DAMVIQNPRYQVTQFGKPVTLSCSQTLNHNVMYWYQQKSSQAPKLLFHYYDKDFNNEADTPDNFQSRRPNTSFCFLDIRSPGLGDTAMYLCATSREAGGAYNEQFFGPGTRLTVL.

V and J are TRBV11-2 and TRBJ2-7, with D hard to call. The germline gives CDR1 SGHAT, CDR2 FQNNGV. V shed 1 base and J shed 2 bases, with 9 bases lying between them. The CDR3 contains 14 residues. CDR3 coding DNA: TGTGCCAGCAGCTTAGTAGTAGGAGCCTACGAGCAGTACTTC. The encoded protein is CASSLVVGAYEQYF.

The V and J genes are TRBV11-3 and TRBJ2-3; D is undetermined. V was pared by 2 bases and J by 2 bases, with 11 bases between. Germline CDR1 is SGHNT and CDR2 is YENEEA. The CDR3 runs 15 residues. The CDR3 DNA reads as TGTGCCAGCAGCTTATCGGGCCCTATCACAGATACGCAGTATTTT. Translation gives CASSLSGPITDTQYF.

This chain joins TRBV21-1 and TRBJ1-3; the table's D call TRBD1 went unverified against the DNA. TRBV21-1 is a pseudogene locus. The CDR3 runs 17 residues. The CDR3 reads CASSHQTGGNSGNTIYF. CDR3 DNA sequence: TGTGCCAGCAGCCATCAGACAGGGGGTAACTCTGGAAACACCATATATTTT.

V usage is TRBV9 and J usage is TRBJ1-4; 8 nucleotides match TRBD1. J lost 8 bases, V lost 3 bases, and 9 bases had no gene match. CDR3 length equals 15 residues. Germline V gene lookup returns CDR1 SGDLS and CDR2 YYNGEE. The CDR3 sequence: CASSAQGQGEEKLFF. CDR3 coding DNA: TGTGCCAGCAGCGCCCAAGGACAGGGCGAGGAAAAACTGTTTTTT.

The rearrangement links TRBV28 to TRBJ2-5; D may be TRBD2 (6 bases). The CDR3 is made up of 18 amino acids. V was clipped by 7 bases and J by 4 bases, with 28 bases between them. CDR1 MDHEN and CDR2 SYDVKM come from the germline V gene. CDR3 sequence: CASKSTLGAGHLGETQYF. CDR3 nucleotide sequence: TGTGCCAGCAAGAGTACCCTCGGCGCGGGGCACCTCGGAGAGACCCAGTACTTC.

This clone has a single count. This rearrangement joins TRBV29-1 to TRBJ1-4; 9 nucleotides align to TRBD1. The V gene end was trimmed by 6 bases and the J gene end by 6 bases; junction bases not matched to a gene: 5. Per the germline V gene, CDR1 is SQVTM and CDR2 is ANQGSEA. CDR3 length: 13 residues. The CDR3 here is CSVNTGGDEKLFF. In DNA, the CDR3 is TGCAGCGTGAATACAGGGGGCGATGAAAAACTGTTTTTT.

The chain couples TRBV30 to TRBJ1-2, with 10 positions matching TRBD1. Germline CDR1 is GTSNPN and CDR2 is SVGIG (reference sequence). CDR3 length: 18 residues. Losses at the gene ends were 0 bases for V and 2 bases for J; bases not matched to a gene: 12. CDR3 sequence reads: CAWSVLRDRGLGNYGYTF. The CDR3, as DNA: TGTGCCTGGAGTGTACTCAGGGACAGGGGTTTAGGGAACTATGGCTACACCTTC.

The rearrangement joins TRBV11-2 to TRBJ2-7; 9 bases fit TRBD1. Germline CDR1 SGHAT, CDR2 FQNNGV. J gave up 2 bases and V 6 bases, and 5 bases lay outside the gene matches. This CDR3 has 14 amino acids. CDR3 residues: CASRWGTGTYEQYF. The CDR3 DNA sequence: TGTGCCAGCAGGTGGGGGACAGGGACCTACGAGCAGTACTTC.